This entry features one TCR beta chain sequence. Its antigen is still unknown. The sample is drawn from a study of siplizumab effects on memory and regulatory T cells. This table comes from immunoSEQ multiplex PCR, and its TCRdb copy is limited to in-frame clones, with some not included. The repertoire holds more than 75,000 clones, with roughly 93% as singletons. General study results and limits: It seemed that naive T cells were more diverse than memory cells and were major contributors to the alloresponse.

The receptor was derived from a human donor in good health. Sequenced material: CD8+ T cells sorted from blood.

This CDR3 reads CASSYNGLEAFF. The CDR3 coding sequence is TGTGCCAGCAGTTACAACGGCCTCGAAGCTTTCTTT. J is TRBJ1-1 and V is TRBV6-5; D gene uncertain. This CDR3 spans 12 amino acids. Germline CDR1 and CDR2: MNHEY and SVGAGI. Between the trimmed V and J ends, which lost 2 bases and 8 bases, there was a span of 9 bases.